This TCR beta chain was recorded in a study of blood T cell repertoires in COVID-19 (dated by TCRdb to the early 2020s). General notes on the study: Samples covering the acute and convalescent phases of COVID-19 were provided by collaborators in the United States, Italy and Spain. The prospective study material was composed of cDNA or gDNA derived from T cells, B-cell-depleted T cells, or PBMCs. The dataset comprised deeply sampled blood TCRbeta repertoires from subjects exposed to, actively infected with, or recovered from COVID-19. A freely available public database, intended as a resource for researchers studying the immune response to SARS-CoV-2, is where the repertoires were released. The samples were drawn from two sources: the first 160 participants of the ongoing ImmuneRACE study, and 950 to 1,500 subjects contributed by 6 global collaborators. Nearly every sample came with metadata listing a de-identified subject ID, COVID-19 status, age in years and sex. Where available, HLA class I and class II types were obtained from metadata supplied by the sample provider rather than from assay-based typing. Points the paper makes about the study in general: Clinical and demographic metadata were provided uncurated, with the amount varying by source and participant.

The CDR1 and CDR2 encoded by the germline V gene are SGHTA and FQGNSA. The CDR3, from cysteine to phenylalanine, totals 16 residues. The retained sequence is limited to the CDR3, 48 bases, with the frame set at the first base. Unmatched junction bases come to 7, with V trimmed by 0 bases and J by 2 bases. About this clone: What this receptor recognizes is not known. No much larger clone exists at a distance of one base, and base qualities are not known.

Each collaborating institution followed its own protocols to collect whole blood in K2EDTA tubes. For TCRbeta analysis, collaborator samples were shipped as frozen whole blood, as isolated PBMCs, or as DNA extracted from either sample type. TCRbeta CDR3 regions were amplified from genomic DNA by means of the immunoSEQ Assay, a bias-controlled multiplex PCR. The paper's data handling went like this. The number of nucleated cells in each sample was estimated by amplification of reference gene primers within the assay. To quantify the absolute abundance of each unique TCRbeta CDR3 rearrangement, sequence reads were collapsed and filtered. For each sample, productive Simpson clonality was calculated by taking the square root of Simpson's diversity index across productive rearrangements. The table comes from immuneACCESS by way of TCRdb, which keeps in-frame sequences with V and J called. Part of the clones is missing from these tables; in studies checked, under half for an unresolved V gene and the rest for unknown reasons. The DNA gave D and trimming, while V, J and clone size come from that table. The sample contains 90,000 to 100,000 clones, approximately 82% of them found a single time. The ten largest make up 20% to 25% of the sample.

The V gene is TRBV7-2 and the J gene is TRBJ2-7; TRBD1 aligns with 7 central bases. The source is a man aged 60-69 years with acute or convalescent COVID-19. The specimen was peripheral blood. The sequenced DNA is TGTGCCAGCAGCTTAGCGGAGACAGGGCCCCCCTACGAGCAGTACTTC. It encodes CASSLAETGPPYEQYF.